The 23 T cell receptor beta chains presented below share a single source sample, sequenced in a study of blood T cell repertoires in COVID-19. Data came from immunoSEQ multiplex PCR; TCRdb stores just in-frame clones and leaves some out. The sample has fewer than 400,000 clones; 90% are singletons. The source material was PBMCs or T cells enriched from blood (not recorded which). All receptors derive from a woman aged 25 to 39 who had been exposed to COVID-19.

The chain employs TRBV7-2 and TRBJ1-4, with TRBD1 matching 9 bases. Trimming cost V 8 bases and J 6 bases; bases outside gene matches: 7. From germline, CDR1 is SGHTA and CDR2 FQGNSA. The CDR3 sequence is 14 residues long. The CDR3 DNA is TGTGCCAGCCGCACAGGGGGCGCGGATGAAAAACTGTTTTTT. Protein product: CASRTGGADEKLFF.

The CDR3 sequence: CAWSVSLGTGESCNQPQHF. CDR3 DNA: TGTGCCTGGAGTGTATCGCTCGGGACAGGGGAATCATGCAATCAGCCCCAGCATTTT. The chain combines TRBV30 with TRBJ1-5, with 10 bases identical to TRBD1. CDR1 GTSNPN and CDR2 SVGIG come from the germline V gene (reference sequence). J was trimmed by 2 bases and V by 0 bases; bases with no gene match: 13. The CDR3 covers 19 residues.

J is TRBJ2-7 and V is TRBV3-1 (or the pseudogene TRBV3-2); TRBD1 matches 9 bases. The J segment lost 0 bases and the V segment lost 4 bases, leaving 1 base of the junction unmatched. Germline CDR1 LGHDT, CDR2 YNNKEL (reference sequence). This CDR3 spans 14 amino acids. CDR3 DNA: TGTGCCAGCAGCCGGGACAGGGACTCCTACGAGCAGTACTTC. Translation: CASSRDRDSYEQYF.

The CDR3 loop is CASSIVGGLGSGTDTQYF. CDR3 bases: TGTGCCAGTAGTATCGTCGGAGGGCTTGGCTCAGGCACAGATACGCAGTATTTT. The genes are TRBV19 and TRBJ2-3, with D possibly matching TRBD2 (6 bases). CDR1 LNHDA and CDR2 SQIVND come from the germline V gene (reference sequence). The V end was cut by 3 bases, the J end by 1 base, with 20 bases between. The CDR3 loop spans 18 amino acids.

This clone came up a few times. The CDR3 DNA is TGTGCCAGTGGGGACAGCGGATCCTACGAGCAGTACTTC. Protein: CASGDSGSYEQYF. The chain joins TRBV2 to TRBJ2-7; 7 bases fit TRBD1. CDR1 and CDR2 from the germline V gene are SNHLY and FYNNEI. Trimming at V came to 9 bases and at J to 1 base, leaving 6 bases not matched to a gene. The CDR3 runs 13 residues.

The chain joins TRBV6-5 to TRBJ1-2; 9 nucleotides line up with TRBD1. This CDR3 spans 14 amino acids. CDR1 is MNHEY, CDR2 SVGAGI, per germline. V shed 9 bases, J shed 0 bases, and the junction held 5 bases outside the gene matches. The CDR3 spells CASTGTGPNYGYTF. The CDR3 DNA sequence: TGTGCCAGTACCGGGACAGGGCCTAACTATGGCTACACCTTC.

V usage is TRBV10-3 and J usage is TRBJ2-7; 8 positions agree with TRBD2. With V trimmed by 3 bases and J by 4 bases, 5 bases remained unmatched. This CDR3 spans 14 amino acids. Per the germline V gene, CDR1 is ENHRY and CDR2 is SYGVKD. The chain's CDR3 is CAISESGGPYEQYF. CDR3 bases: TGTGCCATCAGTGAAAGCGGGGGCCCTTACGAGCAGTACTTC.

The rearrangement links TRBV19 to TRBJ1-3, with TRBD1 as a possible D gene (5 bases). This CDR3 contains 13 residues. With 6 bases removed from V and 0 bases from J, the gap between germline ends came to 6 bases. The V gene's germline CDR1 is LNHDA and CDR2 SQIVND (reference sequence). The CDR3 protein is CASSRASGNTIYF. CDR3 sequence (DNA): TGTGCCAGTAGCAGGGCCTCTGGAAACACCATATATTTT.

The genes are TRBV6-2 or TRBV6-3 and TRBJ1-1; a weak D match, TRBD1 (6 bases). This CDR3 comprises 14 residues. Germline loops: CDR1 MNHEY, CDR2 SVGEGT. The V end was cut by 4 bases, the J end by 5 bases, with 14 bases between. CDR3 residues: CASSWDNGGTEAFF. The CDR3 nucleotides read TGTGCCAGCAGTTGGGACAATGGGGGAACTGAAGCTTTCTTT.

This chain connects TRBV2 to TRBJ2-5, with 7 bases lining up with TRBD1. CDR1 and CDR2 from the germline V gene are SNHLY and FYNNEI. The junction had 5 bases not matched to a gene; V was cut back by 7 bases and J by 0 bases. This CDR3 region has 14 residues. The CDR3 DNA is TGTGCCAGCACACAGGGGTCGTACCAAGAGACCCAGTACTTC. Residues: CASTQGSYQETQYF.

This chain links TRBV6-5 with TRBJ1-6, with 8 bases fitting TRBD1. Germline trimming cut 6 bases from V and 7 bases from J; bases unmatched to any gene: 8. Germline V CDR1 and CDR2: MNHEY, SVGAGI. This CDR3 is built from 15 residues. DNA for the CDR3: TGTGCCAGCAGGTCGGGACAGGTCGGGAATTCACCCCTCCACTTT. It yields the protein CASRSGQVGNSPLHF.

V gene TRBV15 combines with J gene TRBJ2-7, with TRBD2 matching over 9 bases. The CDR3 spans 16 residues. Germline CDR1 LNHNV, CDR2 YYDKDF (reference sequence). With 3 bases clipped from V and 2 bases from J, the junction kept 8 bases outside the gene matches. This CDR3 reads CATSRETTSGPYEQYF. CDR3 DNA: TGTGCCACCAGCAGGGAAACGACTAGCGGCCCCTACGAGCAGTACTTC.

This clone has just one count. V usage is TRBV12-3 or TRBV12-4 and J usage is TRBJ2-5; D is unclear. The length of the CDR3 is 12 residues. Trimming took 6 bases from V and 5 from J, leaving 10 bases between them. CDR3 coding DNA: TGTGCCAGCAGAATCCCCCGGGAGACCCAGTACTTC. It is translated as CASRIPRETQYF.

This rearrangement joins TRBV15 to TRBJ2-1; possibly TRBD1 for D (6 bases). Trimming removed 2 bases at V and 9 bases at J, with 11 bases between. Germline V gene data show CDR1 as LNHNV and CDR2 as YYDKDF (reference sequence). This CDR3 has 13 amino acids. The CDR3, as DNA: TGTGCCACCAGCAGACCAGGGGTTGGTGAGCAGTTCTTC. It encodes CATSRPGVGEQFF.

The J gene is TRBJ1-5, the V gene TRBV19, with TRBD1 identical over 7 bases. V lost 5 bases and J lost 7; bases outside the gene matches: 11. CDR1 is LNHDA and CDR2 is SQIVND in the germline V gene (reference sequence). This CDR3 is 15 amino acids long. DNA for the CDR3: TGTGCCAGTAGTCCCCAACCAGGGGGTATACAGCCCCAGCATTTT. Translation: CASSPQPGGIQPQHF. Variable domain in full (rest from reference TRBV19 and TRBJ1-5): DGGITQSPKYLFRKEGQNVTLSCEQNLNHDAMYWYRQDPGQGLRLIYYSQIVNDFQKGDIAEGYSVSREKKESFPLTVTSAQKNPTAFYLCASSPQPGGIQPQHFGDGTRLSIL.

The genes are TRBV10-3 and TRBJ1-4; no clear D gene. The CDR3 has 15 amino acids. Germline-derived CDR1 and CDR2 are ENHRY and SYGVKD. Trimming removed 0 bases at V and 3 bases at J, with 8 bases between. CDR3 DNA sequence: TGTGCCATCAGTGAGTCGGCAGATCCTAATGAAAAACTGTTTTTT. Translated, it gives CAISESADPNEKLFF.

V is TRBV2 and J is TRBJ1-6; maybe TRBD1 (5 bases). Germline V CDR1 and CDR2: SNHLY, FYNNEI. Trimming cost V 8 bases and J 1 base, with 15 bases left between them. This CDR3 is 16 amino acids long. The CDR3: CASVGREESYNSPLHF. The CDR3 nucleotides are TGTGCCAGCGTTGGCAGGGAGGAGTCCTATAATTCACCCCTCCACTTT.

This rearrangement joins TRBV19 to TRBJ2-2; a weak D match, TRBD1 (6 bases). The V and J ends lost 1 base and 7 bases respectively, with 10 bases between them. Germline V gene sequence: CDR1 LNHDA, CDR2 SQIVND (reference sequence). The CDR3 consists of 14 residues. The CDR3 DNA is TGTGCCAGTAGTATAGGAGGGGGACGCGGGGAGCTGTTTTTT. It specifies CASSIGGGRGELFF.

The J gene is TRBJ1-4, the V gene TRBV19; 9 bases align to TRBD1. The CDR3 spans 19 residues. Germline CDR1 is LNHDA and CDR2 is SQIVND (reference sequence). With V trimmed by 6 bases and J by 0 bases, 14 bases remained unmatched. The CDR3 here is CASSKPPRDRDTTNEKLFF. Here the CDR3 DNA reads TGTGCCAGTAGCAAACCCCCCCGGGACAGGGATACAACTAATGAAAAACTGTTTTTT. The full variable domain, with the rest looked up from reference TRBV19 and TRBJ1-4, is DGGITQSPKYLFRKEGQNVTLSCEQNLNHDAMYWYRQDPGQGLRLIYYSQIVNDFQKGDIAEGYSVSREKKESFPLTVTSAQKNPTAFYLCASSKPPRDRDTTNEKLFFGSGTQLSVL.

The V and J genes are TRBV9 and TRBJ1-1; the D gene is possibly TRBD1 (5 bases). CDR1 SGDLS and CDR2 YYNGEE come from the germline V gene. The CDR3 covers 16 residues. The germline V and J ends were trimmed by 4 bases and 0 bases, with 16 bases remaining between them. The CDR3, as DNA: TGTGCCAGCAGCATCGGGAGGGGCGCCTTGAACACTGAAGCTTTCTTT. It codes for CASSIGRGALNTEAFF.

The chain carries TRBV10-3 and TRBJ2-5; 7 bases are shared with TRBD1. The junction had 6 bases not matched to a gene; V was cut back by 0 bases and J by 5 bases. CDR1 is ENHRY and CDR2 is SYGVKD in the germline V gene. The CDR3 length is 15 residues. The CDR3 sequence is CAISESKGARETQYF. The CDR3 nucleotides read TGTGCCATCAGTGAGTCGAAGGGGGCGAGGGAGACCCAGTACTTC.

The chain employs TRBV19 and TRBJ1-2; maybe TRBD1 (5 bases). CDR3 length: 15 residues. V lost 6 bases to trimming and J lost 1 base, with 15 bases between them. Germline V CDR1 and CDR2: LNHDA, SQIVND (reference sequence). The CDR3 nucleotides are TGTGCCAGTAGCCGCGGGGGGGGATATAACTATGGCTACACCTTC. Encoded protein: CASSRGGGYNYGYTF.

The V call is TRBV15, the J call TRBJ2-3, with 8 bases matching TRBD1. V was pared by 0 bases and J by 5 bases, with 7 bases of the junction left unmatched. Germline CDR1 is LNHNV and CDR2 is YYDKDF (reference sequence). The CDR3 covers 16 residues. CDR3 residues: CATSRDKTGVRDTQYF. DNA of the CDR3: TGTGCCACCAGCAGAGATAAGACAGGGGTTCGAGATACGCAGTATTTT. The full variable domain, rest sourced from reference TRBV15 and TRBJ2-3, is DAMVIQNPRYQVTQFGKPVTLSCSQTLNHNVMYWYQQKSSQAPKLLFHYYDKDFNNEADTPDNFQSRRPNTSFCFLDIRSPGLGDTAMYLCATSRDKTGVRDTQYFGPGTRLTVL.